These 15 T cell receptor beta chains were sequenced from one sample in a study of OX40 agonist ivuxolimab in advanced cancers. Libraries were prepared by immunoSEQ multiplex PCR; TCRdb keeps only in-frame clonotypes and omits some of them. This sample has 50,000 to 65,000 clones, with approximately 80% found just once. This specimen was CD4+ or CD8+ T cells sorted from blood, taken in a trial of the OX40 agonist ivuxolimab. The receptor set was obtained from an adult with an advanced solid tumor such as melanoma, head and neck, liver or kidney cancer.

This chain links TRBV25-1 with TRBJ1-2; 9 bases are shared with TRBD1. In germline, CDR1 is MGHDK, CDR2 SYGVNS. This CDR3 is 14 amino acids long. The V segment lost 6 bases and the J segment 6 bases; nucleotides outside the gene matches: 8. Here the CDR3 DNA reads TGTGCCAGCAGGGAAACAGGGGGCGCCGATGGCTACACCTTC. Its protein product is CASRETGGADGYTF.

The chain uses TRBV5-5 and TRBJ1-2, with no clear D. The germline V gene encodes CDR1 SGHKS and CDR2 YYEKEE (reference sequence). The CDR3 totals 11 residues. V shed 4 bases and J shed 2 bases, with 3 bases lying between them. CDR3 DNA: TGTGCCAGCAGCCTAAACTATGGCTACACCTTC. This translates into CASSLNYGYTF.

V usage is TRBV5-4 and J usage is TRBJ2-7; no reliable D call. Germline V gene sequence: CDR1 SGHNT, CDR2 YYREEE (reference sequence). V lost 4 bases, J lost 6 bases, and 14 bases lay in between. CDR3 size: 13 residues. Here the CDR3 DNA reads TGTGCCAGCAGCCTCCAACGAGGATCCGAGCAGTACGTC. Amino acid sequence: CASSLQRGSEQYV.

The CDR3 DNA sequence: TGTGCCAGCAGCCCCGGGACAGGACTTGCAACTAATGAAAAACTGTTTTTT. Translated, it gives CASSPGTGLATNEKLFF. V and J are TRBV7-8 and TRBJ1-4; 8 bases agree with TRBD1. V dropped 5 bases and J dropped 0; count of bases not matched to a gene: 8. The germline V gene encodes CDR1 SGHVS and CDR2 FQNEAQ. The CDR3 loop spans 17 amino acids.

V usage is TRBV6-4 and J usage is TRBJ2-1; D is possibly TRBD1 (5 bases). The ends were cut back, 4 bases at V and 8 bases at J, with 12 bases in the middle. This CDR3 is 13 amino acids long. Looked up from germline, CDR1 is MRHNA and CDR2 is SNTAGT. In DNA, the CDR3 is TGTGCCAGCAGTGTAGGGGCTGCCGATGAGCAGTTCTTC. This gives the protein CASSVGAADEQFF.

The CDR3: CASSQEGEATNTGELFF. CDR3 bases: TGTGCCAGCAGCCAAGAGGGAGAGGCAACGAACACCGGGGAGCTGTTTTTT. The chain has TRBV4-2 and TRBJ2-2; possibly TRBD2 for D (5 bases). Germline values: CDR1 LGHNA, CDR2 YNFKEQ. The length of the CDR3 is 17 residues. V was shortened by 0 bases and J by 0 bases, with 11 bases between the two germline ends.

The CDR3 loop is CASIPQPAGNSETQYF. CDR3 bases: TGCGCCAGCATCCCGCAACCCGCAGGGAATAGTGAGACCCAGTACTTC. This chain joins TRBV5-1 and TRBJ2-5; perhaps TRBD1 as D (5 bases). The V end lost 6 bases, the J end lost 5 bases, and 23 bases lay between the germline ends. Per the germline V gene, CDR1 is SGHRS and CDR2 is YFSETQ. This CDR3 region has 16 residues.

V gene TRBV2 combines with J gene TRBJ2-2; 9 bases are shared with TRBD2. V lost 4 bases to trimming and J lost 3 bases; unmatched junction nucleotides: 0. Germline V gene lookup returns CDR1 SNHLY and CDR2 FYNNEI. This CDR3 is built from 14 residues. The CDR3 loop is CASSVAGDTGELFF. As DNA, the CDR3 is TGTGCCAGCAGTGTAGCGGGGGACACCGGGGAGCTGTTTTTT. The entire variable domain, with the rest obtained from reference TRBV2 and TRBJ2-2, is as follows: EPEVTQTPSHQVTQMGQEVILRCVPISNHLYFYWYRQILGQKVEFLVSFYNNEISEKSEIFDDQFSVERPDGSNFTLKIRSTKLEDSAMYFCASSVAGDTGELFFGEGSRLTVL.

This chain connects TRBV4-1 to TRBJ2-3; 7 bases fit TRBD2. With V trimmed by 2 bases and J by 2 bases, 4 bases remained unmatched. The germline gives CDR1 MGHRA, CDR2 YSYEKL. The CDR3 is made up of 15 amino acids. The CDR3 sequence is CASSQSGLFTDTQYF. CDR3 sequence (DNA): TGCGCCAGCAGCCAATCGGGACTATTCACAGATACGCAGTATTTT.

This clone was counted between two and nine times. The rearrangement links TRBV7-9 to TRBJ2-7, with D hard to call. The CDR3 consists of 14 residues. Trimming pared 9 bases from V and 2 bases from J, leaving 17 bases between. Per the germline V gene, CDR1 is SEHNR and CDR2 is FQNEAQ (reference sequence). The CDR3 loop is CARDPGPPTYEQYF. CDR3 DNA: TGTGCCAGGGATCCGGGCCCACCCACCTACGAGCAGTACTTC. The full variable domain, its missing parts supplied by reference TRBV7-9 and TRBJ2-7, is DTGVSQNPRHKITKRGQNVTFRCDPISEHNRLYWYRQTLGQGPEFLTYFQNEAQLEKSRLLSDRFSAERPKGSFSTLEIQRTEQGDSAMYLCARDPGPPTYEQYFGPGTRLTVT.

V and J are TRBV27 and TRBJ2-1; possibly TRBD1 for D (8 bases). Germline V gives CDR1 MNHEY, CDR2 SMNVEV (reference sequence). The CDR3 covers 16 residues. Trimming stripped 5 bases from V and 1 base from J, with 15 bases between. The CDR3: CASSTGGGMSYNEQFF. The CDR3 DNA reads TGTGCCAGCAGTACAGGGGGGGGGATGTCCTACAATGAGCAGTTCTTC.

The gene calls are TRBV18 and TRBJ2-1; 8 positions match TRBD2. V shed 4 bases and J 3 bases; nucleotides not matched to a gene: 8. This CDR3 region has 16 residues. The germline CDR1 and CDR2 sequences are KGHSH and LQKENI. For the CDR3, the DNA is TGTGCCAGCTCACTTCTGACTAGCGTTTACTACAATGAGCAGTTCTTC. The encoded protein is CASSLLTSVYYNEQFF.

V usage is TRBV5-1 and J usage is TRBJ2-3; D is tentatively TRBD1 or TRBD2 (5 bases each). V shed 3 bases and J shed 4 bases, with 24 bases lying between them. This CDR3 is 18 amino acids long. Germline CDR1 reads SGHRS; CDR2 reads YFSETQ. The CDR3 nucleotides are TGCGCCAGCAGCTCGCTCTTTCTCCGGGGCGATAAAGCAGATACGCAGTATTTT. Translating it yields CASSSLFLRGDKADTQYF.

The CDR3 loop reads CATSKYRGLGTEAFF. The CDR3 DNA sequence: TGTGCCACCAGCAAGTACAGGGGGCTGGGCACTGAAGCTTTCTTT. The J gene is TRBJ1-1, the V gene TRBV15; 9 bases align to TRBD1. V was clipped by 4 bases and J by 4 bases; unmatched bases: 7. The CDR3 length is 15 residues. Germline loops: CDR1 LNHNV, CDR2 YYDKDF (reference sequence).

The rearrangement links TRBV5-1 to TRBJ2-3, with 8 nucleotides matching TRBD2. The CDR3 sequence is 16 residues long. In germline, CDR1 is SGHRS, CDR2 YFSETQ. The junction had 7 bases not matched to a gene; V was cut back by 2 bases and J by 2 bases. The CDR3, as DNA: TGCGCCAGCAGCTTTGGGCGGGGGGACGTCACAGATACGCAGTATTTT. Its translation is CASSFGRGDVTDTQYF.